Listed below are T cell receptor beta chains from one sample, sequenced in a study of cytotoxic CD8 clonotypes in ibrutinib-treated CLL. TCRdb keeps only in-frame clones here, not all; method: immunoSEQ multiplex PCR. Counted here are over 120,000 clones, over 60% occurring once; the ten biggest clones make up roughly 13%. The sequencing here drew on PBMCs, taken after 12 months of ibrutinib treatment. These receptor sequences come from a human donor with chronic lymphocytic leukemia. CDR3s include the opening cysteine and the closing phenylalanine or tryptophan. The order of the fields is J gene, clone size, D gene, V gene, CDR3 protein, CDR3 DNA. D genes are given only for firm matches. Clone size is given for some rows only: seen once, a few or many times, or a class if the clone is expanded.

J: TRBJ2-1; size: -; D: -; V: TRBV5-8; CDR3: CASSLPGDQEQFF; DNA: TGTGCCAGCAGCTTGCCGGGAGATCAAGAGCAGTTCTTC
J: TRBJ1-3; size: -; D: TRBD1; V: TRBV4-2; CDR3: CASSQDLLDREIYF; DNA: TGTGCCAGCAGCCAAGACCTTTTGGACAGGGAAATATATTTT
J: TRBJ1-2; size: -; D: TRBD1; V: TRBV18; CDR3: CASSPSGTGDGYTF; DNA: TGTGCCAGCTCACCCAGTGGGACAGGGGATGGCTACACCTTC
J: TRBJ2-1; size: -; D: TRBD2; V: TRBV4-2; CDR3: CASSQDETSGSNEQFF; DNA: TGTGCCAGCAGCCAAGATGAGACTAGCGGGAGCAATGAGCAGTTCTTC
J: TRBJ2-7; size: -; D: -; V: TRBV6-5; CDR3: CASRPTQLDQQYF; DNA: TGTGCCAGCAGGCCCACCCAGCTAGACCAGCAGTACTTC
J: TRBJ1-1; size: -; D: TRBD1; V: TRBV6-5; CDR3: CASKVPGQGLAFF; DNA: TGTGCCAGCAAAGTCCCGGGACAGGGTTTAGCTTTCTTT
J: TRBJ1-1; size: -; D: TRBD1; V: TRBV7-9; CDR3: CASSTDRGPNTEAFF; DNA: TGTGCCAGCAGCACCGACAGGGGGCCCAACACTGAAGCTTTCTTT
J: TRBJ2-3; size: -; D: -; V: TRBV7-9; CDR3: CASSPRGADTDTQYF; DNA: TGTGCCAGCAGCCCCCGGGGGGCCGACACAGATACGCAGTATTTT
J: TRBJ1-5; size: -; D: TRBD1; V: TRBV6-6; CDR3: CASSYGQGYVQPQHF; DNA: TGTGCCAGCAGTTACGGACAGGGGTATGTTCAGCCCCAGCATTTT
J: TRBJ2-1; size: once; D: TRBD2; V: TRBV27; CDR3: CASTLAGPRYNEQFF; DNA: TGTGCCAGCACCTTAGCGGGGCCGCGCTACAATGAGCAGTTCTTC
J: TRBJ2-1; size: once; D: -; V: TRBV30; CDR3: CASGDWRFF; DNA: TGTGCCTCTGGAGACTGGCGGTTCTTC
J: TRBJ1-3; size: few; D: -; V: TRBV18; CDR3: CASSPARKRNTIYF; DNA: TGTGCCAGCTCACCAGCCAGGAAAAGAAACACCATATATTTT
J: TRBJ2-2; size: few; D: TRBD2; V: TRBV11-2; CDR3: CASSATSGSNTGELFF; DNA: TGTGCCAGCAGCGCCACTAGCGGATCGAACACCGGGGAGCTGTTTTTT
J: TRBJ1-2; size: -; D: TRBD1; V: TRBV5-1; CDR3: CASRRDRGAGYTF; DNA: TGCGCCAGCAGGCGGGACAGGGGAGCTGGCTACACCTTC
J: TRBJ1-5; size: once; D: -; V: TRBV29-1; CDR3: CSVDNPNESLREGNQPQHF; DNA: TGCAGCGTTGATAATCCCAACGAATCGCTTCGAGAGGGAAATCAGCCCCAGCATTTT
J: TRBJ2-2; size: -; D: -; V: TRBV5-4; CDR3: CASSLGHLNTGELFF; DNA: TGTGCCAGCAGCTTGGGACACCTTAACACCGGGGAGCTGTTTTTT
J: TRBJ1-1; size: -; D: -; V: TRBV6-5; CDR3: CASSWGRLNTEAFF; DNA: TGTGCCAGCAGTTGGGGGCGGCTGAACACTGAAGCTTTCTTT
J: TRBJ2-7; size: -; D: TRBD2; V: TRBV9; CDR3: CASSSHPGTSGFSPYEQYF; DNA: TGTGCCAGCAGCTCCCACCCCGGGACTAGCGGGTTCTCACCCTACGAGCAGTACTTC
J: TRBJ2-1; size: -; D: TRBD2; V: TRBV5-6; CDR3: CASSFGLREAPNEQFF; DNA: TGTGCCAGCAGCTTTGGGTTGCGGGAGGCCCCCAATGAGCAGTTCTTC
J: TRBJ2-5; size: -; D: TRBD2; V: TRBV11-3; CDR3: CASSLAGTSGQETQYF; DNA: TGTGCCAGCAGCTTAGCCGGGACTAGCGGCCAAGAGACCCAGTACTTC
J: TRBJ2-7; size: once; D: TRBD1; V: TRBV30; CDR3: CAWGGKGGQPKAYEQYF; DNA: TGTGCCTGGGGGGGAAAAGGGGGACAGCCCAAAGCCTACGAGCAGTACTTC
J: TRBJ1-2; size: -; D: -; V: TRBV4-3; CDR3: CASSQERQVYGYTF; DNA: TGCGCCAGCAGCCAAGAACGACAAGTCTATGGCTACACCTTC
J: TRBJ2-7; size: -; D: -; V: TRBV18; CDR3: CASSPGLSAEQYF; DNA: TGTGCCAGCTCACCAGGACTCTCAGCCGAGCAGTACTTC
J: TRBJ2-5; size: -; D: -; V: TRBV7-8; CDR3: CASTTLRGETQYF; DNA: TGTGCCAGCACCACTTTACGGGGCGAGACCCAGTACTTC
J: TRBJ1-2; size: -; D: TRBD1; V: TRBV13; CDR3: CASSPGAGTGVSYGYTF; DNA: TGTGCCAGCAGTCCCGGGGCCGGGACAGGGGTTAGCTATGGCTACACCTTC
J: TRBJ1-1; size: -; D: -; V: TRBV19; CDR3: CASSRWAENTEAFF; DNA: TGTGCCAGTAGTAGATGGGCAGAGAACACTGAAGCTTTCTTT
J: TRBJ2-3; size: -; D: -; V: TRBV5-6; CDR3: CASSLGGMGTDTQYF; DNA: TGTGCCAGCAGCTTGGGTGGGATGGGCACAGATACGCAGTATTTT
J: TRBJ2-5; size: -; D: -; V: TRBV5-4; CDR3: CASSLEGYQETQYF; DNA: TGTGCCAGCAGCTTGGAGGGCTATCAAGAGACCCAGTACTTC
J: TRBJ1-2; size: once; D: TRBD1; V: TRBV7-8; CDR3: CASSWTGGTGYTF; DNA: TGTGCCAGCAGTTGGACAGGGGGGACAGGCTACACCTTC
J: TRBJ1-1; size: -; D: TRBD1; V: TRBV19; CDR3: CASSRRWTGGGTEAFF; DNA: TGTGCCAGTAGTAGGCGATGGACAGGGGGGGGCACTGAAGCTTTCTTT
J: TRBJ2-7; size: -; D: TRBD2; V: TRBV11-2; CDR3: CASSSGLAGRYEQYF; DNA: TGTGCCAGCAGCTCCGGACTAGCGGGACGGTACGAGCAGTACTTC
J: TRBJ2-7; size: -; D: -; V: TRBV4-3; CDR3: CASSQERSYEQYF; DNA: TGCGCCAGCAGCCAAGAACGAAGCTACGAGCAGTACTTC
J: TRBJ2-5; size: -; D: -; V: TRBV19; CDR3: CASTSASAGTQYF; DNA: TGTGCCAGTACCTCGGCTAGCGCGGGGACCCAGTACTTC
J: TRBJ2-7; size: -; D: -; V: TRBV10-3; CDR3: CAISENPPGSYEQYF; DNA: TGTGCCATCAGTGAGAACCCACCAGGGTCCTACGAGCAGTACTTC
J: TRBJ2-1; size: -; D: TRBD2; V: TRBV11-2; CDR3: CASSLALAGRYNEQFF; DNA: TGTGCCAGCAGCTTAGCGCTAGCGGGGCGCTACAATGAGCAGTTCTTC
J: TRBJ1-5; size: -; D: -; V: TRBV19; CDR3: CASTPRVKDQPQHF; DNA: TGTGCCAGTACACCCAGGGTTAAGGATCAGCCCCAGCATTTT
J: TRBJ2-3; size: -; D: -; V: TRBV11-2; CDR3: CASSLVGRGGLGTQYF; DNA: TGTGCCAGCAGCTTAGTGGGCAGGGGGGGTCTTGGTACGCAGTATTTT
J: TRBJ2-3; size: -; D: -; V: TRBV5-4; CDR3: CASSLGLAHTDTQYF; DNA: TGTGCCAGCAGCTTGGGTCTAGCTCACACAGATACGCAGTATTTT
J: TRBJ2-2; size: -; D: TRBD2; V: TRBV4-3; CDR3: CASSRLAGVNTGELFF; DNA: TGCGCCAGCAGCCGGCTAGCGGGAGTGAACACCGGGGAGCTGTTTTTT
J: TRBJ2-1; size: -; D: TRBD2; V: TRBV15; CDR3: CATSIRGSQSNEQFF; DNA: TGTGCCACCAGCATCCGCGGGAGCCAGTCCAATGAGCAGTTCTTC
J: TRBJ2-5; size: -; D: -; V: TRBV7-2; CDR3: CASSANPSGETQYF; DNA: TGTGCCAGCAGCGCAAACCCTAGTGGGGAGACCCAGTACTTC
J: TRBJ2-5; size: -; D: -; V: TRBV18; CDR3: CASSPERVTQYF; DNA: TGTGCCAGCTCACCGGAAAGGGTGACCCAGTACTTC
J: TRBJ2-7; size: -; D: TRBD2; V: TRBV27; CDR3: CASSNRLATYYEQYF; DNA: TGTGCCAGCAGCAACAGACTAGCGACATACTACGAGCAGTACTTC
J: TRBJ1-1; size: -; D: -; V: TRBV18; CDR3: CASSPDSSGGAFF; DNA: TGTGCCAGCTCACCAGATTCCTCAGGAGGAGCTTTCTTT
J: TRBJ1-1; size: -; D: -; V: TRBV19; CDR3: CASSIPTVSTEAFF; DNA: TGTGCCAGTAGTATTCCGACAGTTAGTACTGAAGCTTTCTTT
J: TRBJ2-7; size: once; D: -; V: TRBV5-1; CDR3: CASTPGGPSSYEQYF; DNA: TGCGCCAGCACACCAGGCGGGCCCAGCTCCTACGAGCAGTACTTC
J: TRBJ2-3; size: -; D: -; V: TRBV7-6; CDR3: CASSLWAENTDTQYF; DNA: TGTGCCAGCAGCCTGTGGGCGGAGAACACAGATACGCAGTATTTT
J: TRBJ2-2; size: -; D: TRBD2; V: TRBV27; CDR3: CASRGGRHTGELFF; DNA: TGTGCCAGCAGAGGCGGGAGGCACACCGGGGAGCTGTTTTTT
J: TRBJ2-7; size: -; D: -; V: TRBV2; CDR3: CASKWDGYTYEQYF; DNA: TGTGCCAGCAAGTGGGACGGGTACACCTACGAGCAGTACTTC
J: TRBJ2-1; size: -; D: TRBD2; V: TRBV7-6; CDR3: CASSRKGLANNEQFF; DNA: TGTGCCAGCAGCAGGAAGGGACTAGCGAACAATGAGCAGTTCTTC
J: TRBJ2-3; size: -; D: -; V: TRBV7-9; CDR3: CATTDTQYF; DNA: TGTGCCACCACAGATACGCAGTATTTT
J: TRBJ1-2; size: -; D: TRBD1; V: TRBV6-5; CDR3: CASRRTGNYGYTF; DNA: TGTGCCAGCAGACGGACAGGGAACTATGGCTACACCTTC
J: TRBJ1-1; size: -; D: -; V: TRBV10-1; CDR3: CASRVENTEAFF; DNA: TGCGCCAGCAGAGTAGAGAACACTGAAGCTTTCTTT
J: TRBJ1-5; size: -; D: -; V: TRBV6-5; CDR3: CASAGSSNQPQHF; DNA: TGTGCCTCTGCCGGTAGTAGCAATCAGCCCCAGCATTTT
J: TRBJ2-3; size: few; D: -; V: TRBV27; CDR3: CASSHSDTQYF; DNA: TGTGCCAGCAGCCACTCGGATACGCAGTATTTT
J: TRBJ2-7; size: -; D: -; V: TRBV18; CDR3: CASSPGGPGERSYEQYF; DNA: TGTGCCAGCTCACCCGGGGGTCCGGGGGAGCGGTCCTACGAGCAGTACTTC